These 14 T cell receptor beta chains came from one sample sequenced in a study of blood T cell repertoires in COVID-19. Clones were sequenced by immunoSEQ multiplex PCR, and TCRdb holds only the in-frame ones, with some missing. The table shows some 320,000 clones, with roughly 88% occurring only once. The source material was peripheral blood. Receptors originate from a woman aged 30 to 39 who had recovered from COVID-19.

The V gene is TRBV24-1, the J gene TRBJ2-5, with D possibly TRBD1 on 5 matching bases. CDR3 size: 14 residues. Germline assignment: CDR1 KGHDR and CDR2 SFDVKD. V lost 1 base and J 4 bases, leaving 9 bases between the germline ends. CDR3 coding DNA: TGTGCCACCAGTGATTTCCGACAGACAGAGACCCAGTACTTC. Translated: CATSDFRQTETQYF.

The chain's CDR3 is CASSSYQRNTGELFF. Here the CDR3 DNA reads TGTGCCAGCAGCTCGTATCAGCGGAACACCGGGGAGCTGTTTTTT. V usage is TRBV5-5 and J usage is TRBJ2-2; no clear D. The germline V gene has CDR1 SGHKS and CDR2 YYEKEE (reference sequence). Trimming removed 3 bases at V and 1 base at J, with 10 bases between. The CDR3 runs to 15 residues.

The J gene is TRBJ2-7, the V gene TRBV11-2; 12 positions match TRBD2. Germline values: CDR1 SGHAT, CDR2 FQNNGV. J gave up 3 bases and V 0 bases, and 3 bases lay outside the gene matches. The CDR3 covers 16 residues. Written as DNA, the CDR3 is TGTGCCAGCAGCTTAGACGGGACTAGCGGGTACTACGAGCAGTACTTC. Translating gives CASSLDGTSGYYEQYF.

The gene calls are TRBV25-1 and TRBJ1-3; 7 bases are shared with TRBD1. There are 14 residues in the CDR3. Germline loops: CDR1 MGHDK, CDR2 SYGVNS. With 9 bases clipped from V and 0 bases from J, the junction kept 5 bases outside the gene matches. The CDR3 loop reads CASHTGDSGNTIYF. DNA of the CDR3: TGTGCCAGTCATACAGGGGACTCTGGAAACACCATATATTTT.

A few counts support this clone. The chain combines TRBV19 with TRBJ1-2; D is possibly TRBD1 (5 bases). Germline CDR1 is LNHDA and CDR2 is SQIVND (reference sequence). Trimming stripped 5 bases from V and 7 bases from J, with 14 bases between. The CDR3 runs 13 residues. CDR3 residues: CASSGNWRGGYTF. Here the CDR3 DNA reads TGTGCCAGTAGTGGGAATTGGAGGGGTGGCTACACCTTC. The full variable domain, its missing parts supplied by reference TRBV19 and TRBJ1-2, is DGGITQSPKYLFRKEGQNVTLSCEQNLNHDAMYWYRQDPGQGLRLIYYSQIVNDFQKGDIAEGYSVSREKKESFPLTVTSAQKNPTAFYLCASSGNWRGGYTFGSGTRLTVV.

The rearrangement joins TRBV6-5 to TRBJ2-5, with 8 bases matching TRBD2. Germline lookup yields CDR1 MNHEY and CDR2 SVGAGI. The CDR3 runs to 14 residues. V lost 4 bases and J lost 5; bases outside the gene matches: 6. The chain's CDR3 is CASSSAGGWETQYF. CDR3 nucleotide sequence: TGTGCCAGCAGTTCGGCGGGGGGCTGGGAGACCCAGTACTTC.

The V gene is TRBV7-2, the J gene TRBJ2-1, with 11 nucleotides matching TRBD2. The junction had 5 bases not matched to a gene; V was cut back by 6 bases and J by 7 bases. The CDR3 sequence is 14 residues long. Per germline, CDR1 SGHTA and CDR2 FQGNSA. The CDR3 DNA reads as TGTGCCAGCAGTTCTAGCGGGGGGAGGAATGAGCAGTTCTTC. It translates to CASSSSGGRNEQFF.

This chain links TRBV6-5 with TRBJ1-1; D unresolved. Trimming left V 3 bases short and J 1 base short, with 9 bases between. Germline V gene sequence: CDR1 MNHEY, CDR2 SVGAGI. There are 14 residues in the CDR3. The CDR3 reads CASSYATGNTEAFF. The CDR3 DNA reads TGTGCCAGCAGTTATGCAACGGGGAACACTGAAGCTTTCTTT.

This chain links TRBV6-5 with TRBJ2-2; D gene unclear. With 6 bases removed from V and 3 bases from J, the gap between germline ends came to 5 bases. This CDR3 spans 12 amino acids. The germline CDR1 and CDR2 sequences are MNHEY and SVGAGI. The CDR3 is CASRAHTGELFF. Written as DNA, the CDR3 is TGTGCCAGCAGGGCTCACACCGGGGAGCTGTTTTTT.

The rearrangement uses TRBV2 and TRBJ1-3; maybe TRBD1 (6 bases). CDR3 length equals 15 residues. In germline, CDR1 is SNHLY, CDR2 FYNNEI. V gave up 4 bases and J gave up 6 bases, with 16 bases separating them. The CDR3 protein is CASSGGGDIKNTIYF. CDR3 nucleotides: TGTGCCAGCAGTGGGGGAGGGGACATCAAAAACACCATATATTTT.

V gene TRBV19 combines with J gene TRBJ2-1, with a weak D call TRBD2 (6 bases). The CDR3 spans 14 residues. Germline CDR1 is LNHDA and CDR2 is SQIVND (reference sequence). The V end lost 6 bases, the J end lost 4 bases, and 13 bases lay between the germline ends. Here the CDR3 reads CASSSWGGYNEQFF. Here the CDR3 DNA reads TGTGCCAGTAGCAGTTGGGGAGGATACAATGAGCAGTTCTTC.

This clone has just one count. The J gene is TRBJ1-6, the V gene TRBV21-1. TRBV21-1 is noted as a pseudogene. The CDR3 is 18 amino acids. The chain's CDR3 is CASSKGTLWSSYNSPLHF. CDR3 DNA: TGTGCCAGCAGCAAAGGTACCCTTTGGAGCTCCTATAATTCACCCCTCCACTTT.

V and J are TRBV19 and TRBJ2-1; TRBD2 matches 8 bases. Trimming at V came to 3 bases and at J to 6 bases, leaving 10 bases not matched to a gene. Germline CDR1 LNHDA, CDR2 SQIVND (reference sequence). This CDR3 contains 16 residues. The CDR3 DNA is TGTGCCAGTAGTATGAGGGGAGCGGGGGTTCTCAATGAGCAGTTCTTC. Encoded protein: CASSMRGAGVLNEQFF.

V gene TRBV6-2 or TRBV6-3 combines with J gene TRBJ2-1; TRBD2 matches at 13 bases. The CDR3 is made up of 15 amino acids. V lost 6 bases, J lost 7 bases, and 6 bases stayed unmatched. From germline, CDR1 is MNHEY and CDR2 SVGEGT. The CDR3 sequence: CASSLTSGGLNEQFF. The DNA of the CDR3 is TGTGCCAGCAGCTTGACTAGCGGGGGGCTGAATGAGCAGTTCTTC.